This TCR beta chain was recorded in a study of T cells in Graves' hyperthyroidism and ophthalmopathy. Study conclusions and caveats: Most thyroid clonotypes expanded above 0.001 appeared in blood too.

There were TCR beta CDR3 regions amplified from RNA transcripts. First-round RT-PCR of the TCR CDR3 relied on the HTBI primer set. TCRdb reanalysed the multiplex PCR reads using MiXCR and keeps one entry per CDR3 protein. This sample yields approximately 400,000 distinct CDR3 sequences, of which about 19% are seen a single time; 3.5% to 4% belongs to the top ten. A word on this clonotype: Antigen specificity is unknown.

For Graves' hyperthyroidism to be stable, ophthalmopathy could not progress within 18 months. The hyperthyroidism patients had all been newly diagnosed, and their disease duration was under 2 months. Their ages ranged from 18 to 65 years. The CDR3 is 11 amino acids. Trimming pared 1 base from V and 6 bases from J, leaving 4 bases between. This sequence was found in a woman between 18 and 29 years old with Graves' hyperthyroidism. The chain uses TRBV12-3 or TRBV12-4 and TRBJ2-7; D is uncertain. Sequencing was done on a sample of blood. The CDR3 protein is CASSLEVEQYF. In nucleotides, the CDR3 is TGTGCCAGCAGTTTAGAGGTCGAGCAGTACTTC.